The rows below give T cell receptor beta chains drawn from one sample of a study of Ad26.COV2.S vaccination and SARS-CoV-2 variants. Data came from immunoSEQ multiplex PCR; TCRdb stores just in-frame clones and leaves some out. Among about 410,000 clones, less than 90% were seen once, and the ten largest hold roughly 3.5%. The sequencing here drew on peripheral blood, taken in a trial of Ad26.COV2.S vaccine versus placebo. The source of these receptors is a person between 18 and 65 years old who received the Ad26.COV2.S COVID-19 vaccine or a placebo. Both conserved end residues are part of each CDR3. The order of the fields is V gene, D gene, J gene, clone size, CDR3 protein, CDR3 DNA. A D gene is named only where the DNA matches it firmly. Part of the rows lack a size; the others show once, few, many or a class for expanded clones.

V gene: TRBV10-3; D gene: TRBD2; J gene: TRBJ2-2; clone size: NA; CDR3 protein: CATRLAGERNTGELFF; CDR3 DNA: TGTGCCACCAGACTAGCGGGGGAGCGGAACACCGGGGAGCTGTTTTTT
V gene: TRBV5-4; D gene: NA; J gene: TRBJ1-6; clone size: NA; CDR3 protein: CASSVNLPSSYNSPLHF; CDR3 DNA: TGTGCCAGCAGCGTGAACTTGCCGAGCTCCTATAATTCACCCCTCCACTTT
V gene: TRBV5-1; D gene: NA; J gene: TRBJ1-2; clone size: NA; CDR3 protein: CASSLPGNGYTF; CDR3 DNA: TGCGCCAGCAGCTTACCTGGGAATGGCTACACCTTC
V gene: TRBV3-1/TRBV3-2; D gene: NA; J gene: TRBJ1-2; clone size: NA; CDR3 protein: CASSQDLAGRDYGYTF; CDR3 DNA: TGTGCCAGCAGCCAAGATTTGGCAGGGAGGGACTATGGCTACACCTTC
V gene: TRBV7-9; D gene: NA; J gene: TRBJ1-1; clone size: NA; CDR3 protein: CASSLRRMRNTEAFF; CDR3 DNA: TGTGCCAGCAGCTTACGACGGATGCGGAACACTGAAGCTTTCTTT
V gene: TRBV11-3; D gene: NA; J gene: TRBJ2-1; clone size: NA; CDR3 protein: CASSLSRNYNEQFF; CDR3 DNA: TGTGCCAGCAGCTTATCCAGGAACTACAATGAGCAGTTCTTC
V gene: TRBV5-8; D gene: NA; J gene: TRBJ2-3; clone size: once; CDR3 protein: CASSLSTDTQYF; CDR3 DNA: TGTGCCAGCAGCTTAAGCACAGATACGCAGTATTTT
V gene: TRBV7-9; D gene: NA; J gene: TRBJ1-4; clone size: NA; CDR3 protein: CASSPSNEKLFF; CDR3 DNA: TGTGCCAGCAGCCCCTCAAATGAAAAACTGTTTTTT
V gene: TRBV2; D gene: TRBD1; J gene: TRBJ1-4; clone size: NA; CDR3 protein: CASSAGQGEEKLFF; CDR3 DNA: TGTGCCAGCAGTGCGGGACAGGGAGAGGAAAAACTGTTTTTT
V gene: TRBV4-1; D gene: TRBD2; J gene: TRBJ2-7; clone size: NA; CDR3 protein: CASSQESGGYEQYF; CDR3 DNA: TGCGCCAGCAGCCAAGAGTCGGGGGGCTACGAGCAGTACTTC
V gene: TRBV27; D gene: NA; J gene: TRBJ2-7; clone size: NA; CDR3 protein: CASSSGVFYEQYF; CDR3 DNA: TGTGCCAGCAGTTCAGGGGTATTCTACGAGCAGTACTTC
V gene: TRBV28; D gene: TRBD1; J gene: TRBJ2-3; clone size: NA; CDR3 protein: CASRSGQGTDTQYF; CDR3 DNA: TGTGCCAGCAGATCGGGACAGGGCACAGATACGCAGTATTTT
V gene: TRBV29-1; D gene: NA; J gene: TRBJ2-2; clone size: NA; CDR3 protein: CSAGGPEGDTGELFF; CDR3 DNA: TGCAGCGCGGGTGGGCCCGAGGGGGACACCGGGGAGCTGTTTTTT
V gene: TRBV9; D gene: NA; J gene: TRBJ1-1; clone size: NA; CDR3 protein: CASSVGMSDSEAFF; CDR3 DNA: TGTGCCAGCAGCGTAGGGATGTCGGACAGTGAAGCTTTCTTT
V gene: TRBV11-3; D gene: TRBD2; J gene: TRBJ2-3; clone size: NA; CDR3 protein: CASSLGTSGDTQYF; CDR3 DNA: TGTGCCAGCAGCTTAGGGACTAGCGGGGACACGCAGTATTTT
V gene: TRBV13; D gene: NA; J gene: TRBJ2-6; clone size: NA; CDR3 protein: CASSRTASGANVLTF; CDR3 DNA: TGTGCCAGCAGCCGGACAGCCTCTGGGGCCAACGTCCTGACTTTC
V gene: TRBV6-1; D gene: NA; J gene: TRBJ2-3; clone size: once; CDR3 protein: CASSERGTDTQYF; CDR3 DNA: TGTGCCAGCAGTGAAAGGGGCACAGATACGCAGTATTTT
V gene: TRBV29-1; D gene: NA; J gene: TRBJ2-1; clone size: NA; CDR3 protein: CSVVRFNEQFF; CDR3 DNA: TGCAGCGTTGTCAGGTTCAATGAGCAGTTCTTC
V gene: TRBV11-2; D gene: NA; J gene: TRBJ1-2; clone size: NA; CDR3 protein: CASSLVSSYGYTF; CDR3 DNA: TGTGCCAGCAGCTTAGTCAGTTCCTATGGCTACACCTTC
V gene: TRBV6-2/TRBV6-3; D gene: TRBD1; J gene: TRBJ1-1; clone size: once; CDR3 protein: CASSYVRQGIGNTEAFF; CDR3 DNA: TGTGCCAGCAGTTACGTTAGACAGGGCATTGGGAACACTGAAGCTTTCTTT
V gene: TRBV25-1; D gene: NA; J gene: TRBJ2-7; clone size: NA; CDR3 protein: CASSGTPGSSYEQYF; CDR3 DNA: TGTGCCAGCTCCGGGACACCTGGGAGCTCCTACGAGCAGTACTTC
V gene: TRBV7-9; D gene: NA; J gene: TRBJ2-7; clone size: NA; CDR3 protein: CASSLERRGHEQYF; CDR3 DNA: TGTGCCAGCAGCTTAGAGCGCCGGGGACACGAGCAGTACTTC
V gene: TRBV18; D gene: NA; J gene: TRBJ2-4; clone size: NA; CDR3 protein: CASSPREGGLNIQYF; CDR3 DNA: TGTGCCAGCTCACCACGTGAGGGGGGATTGAACATTCAGTACTTC
V gene: TRBV6-5; D gene: TRBD2; J gene: TRBJ2-2; clone size: NA; CDR3 protein: CASRLAGVTGELFF; CDR3 DNA: TGTGCCAGCAGACTAGCGGGGGTTACCGGGGAGCTGTTTTTT
V gene: TRBV7-9; D gene: TRBD1; J gene: TRBJ1-2; clone size: NA; CDR3 protein: CASSLASGTGSLNYGYTF; CDR3 DNA: TGTGCCAGCAGCTTAGCCTCCGGGACAGGGTCCCTCAACTATGGCTACACCTTC
V gene: TRBV7-6; D gene: TRBD1; J gene: TRBJ2-3; clone size: once; CDR3 protein: CASSFRTGADTQYF; CDR3 DNA: TGTGCCAGCAGCTTTCGGACAGGTGCAGATACGCAGTATTTT
V gene: TRBV18; D gene: NA; J gene: TRBJ2-4; clone size: NA; CDR3 protein: CASSPPGREGLAKNIQYF; CDR3 DNA: TGTGCCAGCTCACCACCGGGTAGGGAAGGCCTAGCCAAAAACATTCAGTACTTC
V gene: TRBV7-9; D gene: NA; J gene: TRBJ1-2; clone size: NA; CDR3 protein: CASSHTGAPYGYTF; CDR3 DNA: TGTGCCAGCAGCCATACCGGCGCGCCCTATGGCTACACCTTC
V gene: TRBV5-4; D gene: NA; J gene: TRBJ2-2; clone size: NA; CDR3 protein: CASSLVRRGANTGELFF; CDR3 DNA: TGTGCCAGCAGCTTGGTACGCCGGGGTGCGAACACCGGGGAGCTGTTTTTT
V gene: TRBV29-1; D gene: TRBD1; J gene: TRBJ2-1; clone size: NA; CDR3 protein: CSVGGQDAYNEQFF; CDR3 DNA: TGCAGCGTCGGGGGACAGGACGCCTACAATGAGCAGTTCTTC
V gene: TRBV18; D gene: NA; J gene: TRBJ1-3; clone size: few; CDR3 protein: CASSPVVGNTIYF; CDR3 DNA: TGTGCCAGCTCACCAGTAGTTGGAAACACCATATATTTT
V gene: TRBV6-6; D gene: NA; J gene: TRBJ1-2; clone size: once; CDR3 protein: CASSFTGGSSNYGYTF; CDR3 DNA: TGTGCCAGCAGCTTCACAGGCGGTAGCTCTAACTATGGCTACACCTTC
V gene: TRBV12-3/TRBV12-4; D gene: TRBD1; J gene: TRBJ2-7; clone size: NA; CDR3 protein: CASRTRGTYEQYF; CDR3 DNA: TGTGCCAGCAGGACCAGGGGGACCTACGAGCAGTACTTC
V gene: TRBV19; D gene: TRBD1; J gene: TRBJ1-2; clone size: NA; CDR3 protein: CASKQGYGGYTF; CDR3 DNA: TGTGCCAGTAAACAGGGGTATGGTGGCTACACCTTC
V gene: TRBV5-6; D gene: NA; J gene: TRBJ1-5; clone size: NA; CDR3 protein: CASRGWGTNQPQHF; CDR3 DNA: TGTGCCAGCAGAGGGTGGGGTACCAATCAGCCCCAGCATTTT
V gene: TRBV2; D gene: NA; J gene: TRBJ1-1; clone size: NA; CDR3 protein: CASSAGTDGTEAFF; CDR3 DNA: TGTGCCAGCAGTGCGGGCACCGACGGGACTGAAGCTTTCTTT
V gene: TRBV6-1; D gene: TRBD2; J gene: TRBJ2-1; clone size: NA; CDR3 protein: CASSEQPLAGGRGTGNEQFF; CDR3 DNA: TGTGCCAGCAGTGAACAACCGCTAGCGGGGGGGAGGGGAACGGGCAATGAGCAGTTCTTC
V gene: TRBV5-1; D gene: NA; J gene: TRBJ2-1; clone size: NA; CDR3 protein: CASSFFGSYNEQFF; CDR3 DNA: TGCGCCAGCAGCTTCTTCGGTTCCTACAATGAGCAGTTCTTC
V gene: TRBV3-1/TRBV3-2; D gene: NA; J gene: TRBJ1-2; clone size: NA; CDR3 protein: CASSQDSSSSLYTF; CDR3 DNA: TGTGCCAGCAGCCAAGACAGCAGCTCGAGCCTCTACACCTTC
V gene: TRBV5-5; D gene: NA; J gene: TRBJ1-1; clone size: NA; CDR3 protein: CASSFTRGNTEAFF; CDR3 DNA: TGTGCCAGCAGCTTCACCAGGGGGAACACTGAAGCTTTCTTT
V gene: TRBV3-1/TRBV3-2; D gene: TRBD1; J gene: TRBJ2-7; clone size: NA; CDR3 protein: CASSRGQGGTYEQYF; CDR3 DNA: TGTGCCAGCAGCCGCGGACAGGGGGGAACCTACGAGCAGTACTTC
V gene: TRBV24-1; D gene: TRBD2; J gene: TRBJ2-3; clone size: once; CDR3 protein: CATSDPRGGGTDTQYF; CDR3 DNA: TGTGCCACCAGTGATCCACGGGGGGGCGGGACAGATACGCAGTATTTT
V gene: TRBV27; D gene: TRBD1; J gene: TRBJ1-1; clone size: NA; CDR3 protein: CASSLVGTGRKDTEAFF; CDR3 DNA: TGTGCCAGCAGTTTAGTAGGGACAGGGCGGAAAGACACTGAAGCTTTCTTT
V gene: TRBV25-1; D gene: TRBD1; J gene: TRBJ2-7; clone size: NA; CDR3 protein: CASSPWTGLYEQYF; CDR3 DNA: TGTGCCAGCAGTCCCTGGACAGGGCTCTACGAGCAGTACTTC
V gene: TRBV2; D gene: TRBD2; J gene: TRBJ2-1; clone size: NA; CDR3 protein: CASKLAGGSSYNEQFF; CDR3 DNA: TGTGCCAGCAAATTAGCGGGGGGCAGCTCCTACAATGAGCAGTTCTTC
V gene: TRBV29-1; D gene: NA; J gene: TRBJ1-6; clone size: NA; CDR3 protein: CSVGEGSYNSPLHF; CDR3 DNA: TGCAGCGTTGGGGAGGGCTCCTATAATTCACCCCTCCACTTT
V gene: TRBV18; D gene: NA; J gene: TRBJ2-1; clone size: NA; CDR3 protein: CASSASGNNEQFF; CDR3 DNA: TGTGCCAGCTCAGCCTCCGGAAACAATGAGCAGTTCTTC